This note documents a single T cell receptor beta chain sequence. This entry comes from a study of T cell changes during pregnancy in multiple sclerosis. The germline V gene encodes CDR1 SGHNT and CDR2 YENEEA. The CDR3 consists of 19 residues. J lost 1 base, V lost 5 bases, and 18 bases had no gene match. Some clones are missing from TCRdb's copy, which holds only in-frame ones; the method was immunoSEQ multiplex PCR. This table has over 45,000 clones, around nine tenths appearing once. The receptor's source is a female donor in good health, enrolled as a control in a pregnancy study. The chain is built from TRBV11-3 and TRBJ2-3; 7 bases are shared with TRBD2. Sequenced here: peripheral blood, sampled in the third trimester of pregnancy. CDR3 residues: CASSHSITAGVRRTDTQYF. For the CDR3, the DNA is TGTGCCAGCAGCCATTCAATCACTGCGGGAGTGAGACGCACAGATACGCAGTATTTT.